Sequencing of this T cell receptor (beta chain) was carried out in a study of blood T cells in healthy people across ages. Overall study: Capture via template switching afforded approximately one barcoded beta molecule per two T cells. General study results and limits: Changes seen in expanded clonotypes were possibly confounded by donor CMV status left unknown. Diversity figures derived from one million T cells were judged to underestimate the true value.

Researchers report isolating at least 6 million PBMCs per sample. With a J-beta primer mix and a sample-barcoded 5' primer, a second PCR ran about 7 to 11 cycles. MiXCR, applied by TCRdb to the 5' RACE reads, yields one record per CDR3 protein. The sample contains roughly 1.5 million distinct CDR3 sequences, 42% of which appear only once. The CDR3 is 21 residues long. In germline, CDR1 is LGHDT, CDR2 YNNKEL (reference sequence). V shed 8 bases, J shed 7 bases, and the junction held 30 bases outside the gene matches. About this clonotype: Its antigen is undetermined.

Sequenced material: blood. The rearrangement links TRBV3-1 to TRBJ2-7, with 12 nucleotides matching TRBD2. The sequence came from a woman between 18 and 30 years old in good health. CDR3 sequence (DNA): TGTGCCAGCGGCCGCAAGATCGTCCGACTAGCGGGAGCCCCTCTCTACAATGAGCAGTACTTC. Translated, it gives CASGRKIVRLAGAPLYNEQYF.